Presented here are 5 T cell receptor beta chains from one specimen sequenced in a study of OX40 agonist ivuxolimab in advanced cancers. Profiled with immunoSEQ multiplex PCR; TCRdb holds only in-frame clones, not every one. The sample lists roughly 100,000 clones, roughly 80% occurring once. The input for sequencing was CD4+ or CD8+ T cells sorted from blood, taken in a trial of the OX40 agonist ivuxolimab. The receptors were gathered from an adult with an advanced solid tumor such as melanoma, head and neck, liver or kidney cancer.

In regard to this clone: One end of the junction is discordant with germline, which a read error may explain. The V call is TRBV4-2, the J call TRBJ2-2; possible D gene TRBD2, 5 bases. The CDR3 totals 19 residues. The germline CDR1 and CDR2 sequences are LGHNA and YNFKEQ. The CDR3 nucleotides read TGTGCCAGCACCCAACGGGTACCTACTCCGGGGATGGCAACCGGGGAGCTGTTTTTT. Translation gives CASTQRVPTPGMATGELFF.

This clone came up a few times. The CDR3 sequence is CASTPNTDTQYF. Here the CDR3 DNA reads TGTGCCAGCACCCCGAACACAGATACGCAGTATTTT. The chain joins TRBV6-1 to TRBJ2-3; D remains ambiguous. Trimming took off 7 bases at V and 2 bases at J, with 7 bases between the two ends. CDR1 and CDR2 from the germline V gene are MNHNS and SASEGT. The CDR3 has 12 amino acids.

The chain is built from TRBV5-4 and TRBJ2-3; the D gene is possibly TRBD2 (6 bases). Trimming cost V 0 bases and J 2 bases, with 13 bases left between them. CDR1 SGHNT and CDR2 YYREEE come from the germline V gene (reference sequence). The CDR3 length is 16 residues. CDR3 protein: CASSLGLGGDTDTQYF. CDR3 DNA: TGTGCCAGCAGCTTGGGACTGGGCGGGGACACAGATACGCAGTATTTT. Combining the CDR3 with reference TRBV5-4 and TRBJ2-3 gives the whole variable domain ETGVTQSPTHLIKTRGQQVTLRCSSQSGHNTVSWYQQALGQGPQFIFQYYREEENGRGNFPPRFSGLQFPNYSSELNVNALELDDSALYLCASSLGLGGDTDTQYFGPGTRLTVL.

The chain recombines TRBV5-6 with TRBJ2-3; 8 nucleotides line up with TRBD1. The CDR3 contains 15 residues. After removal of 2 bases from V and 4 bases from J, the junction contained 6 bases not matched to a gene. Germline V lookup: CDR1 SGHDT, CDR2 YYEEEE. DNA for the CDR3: TGTGCCAGCAGCTTATTGGACAGGGAAGCAGATACGCAGTATTTT. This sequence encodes CASSLLDREADTQYF.

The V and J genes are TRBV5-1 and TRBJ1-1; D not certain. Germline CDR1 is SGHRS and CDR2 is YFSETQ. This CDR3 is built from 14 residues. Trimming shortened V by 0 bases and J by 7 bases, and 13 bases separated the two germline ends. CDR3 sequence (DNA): TGCGCCAGCAGCTTGGGGATTGAGGAAATTGAAGCTTTCTTT. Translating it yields CASSLGIEEIEAFF.